These T cell receptor beta chains were read from a single sample in a study of response to subunit inactivated influenza vaccine. Each CDR3 protein is one row after TCRdb ran MiXCR on the RT-PCR reads. The sample shows 450,000 to 700,000 distinct CDR3 sequences, around 15% of them seen only once. The starting material was PBMCs from blood, obtained 11 to 12 days after vaccination. The receptors were gathered from a man between 45 and 60 years old who received an inactivated influenza vaccine. Both conserved end residues are part of each CDR3. The D gene is left open where the match is weak. Size is stated for part of the rows, as once, few or many counts, or as a class when the clone is expanded.

NA | NA | TRBJ2-5 | TRBV27 | CASSFAGSGTQYF | TGTGCCAGCAGTTTCGCCGGGTCCGGGACCCAGTACTTC
few | NA | TRBJ1-5 | TRBV7-2 | CASSFIGLGQPQHF | TGTGCCAGCAGCTTTATTGGGTTAGGTCAGCCCCAGCATTTT
NA | NA | TRBJ2-7 | TRBV13 | CAGRFGVKDEQYF | TGTGCCGGGAGGTTTGGAGTCAAGGACGAGCAGTACTTC
NA | TRBD1 | TRBJ2-1 | TRBV5-1 | CASSLAGTGWDEQFF | TGCGCCAGCAGCTTGGCCGGGACAGGGTGGGATGAGCAGTTCTTC
few | TRBD1 | TRBJ2-3 | TRBV20-1 | CSAIRGHRLADTQYF | TGCAGTGCTATCAGGGGGCACAGGCTGGCAGATACGCAGTATTTT
NA | NA | TRBJ2-5 | TRBV18 | CASSTGSETQYF | TGTGCCAGCTCAACGGGGAGTGAGACCCAGTACTTC
few | NA | TRBJ2-7 | TRBV10-3 | CAIHETGAYEQYF | TGTGCCATCCACGAGACAGGAGCCTACGAGCAGTACTTC
NA | TRBD2 | TRBJ2-5 | TRBV6-2/TRBV6-3 | CASRGTSQETQYF | TGTGCCAGCAGGGGGACTAGTCAAGAGACCCAGTACTTC
NA | NA | TRBJ2-7 | TRBV7-9 | CASSLVNRSSYEQYF | TGTGCCAGCAGCTTAGTCAACAGAAGCTCCTACGAGCAGTACTTC
NA | TRBD1 | TRBJ2-7 | TRBV7-8 | CASSFRTGGDEQYF | TGTGCCAGCAGCTTCCGGACAGGGGGTGACGAGCAGTACTTC
NA | NA | TRBJ2-1 | TRBV28 | CASSLHLAQANEQFF | TGTGCCAGCAGCTTACACCTCGCCCAGGCGAATGAGCAGTTCTTC
NA | NA | TRBJ2-4 | TRBV20-1 | CSAPSGLANNIQYF | TGCAGTGCCCCGAGCGGCTTAGCCAACAACATTCAGTACTTC
few | NA | TRBJ2-5 | TRBV20-1 | CSASGGRWETQYF | TGCAGTGCTAGTGGGGGGCGGTGGGAGACCCAGTACTTC
few | NA | TRBJ2-1 | TRBV5-1 | CASISPGPTNEQFF | TGCGCCAGCATCTCTCCGGGACCGACCAATGAGCAGTTCTTC
NA | NA | TRBJ1-5 | TRBV4-2 | CASSQEGQINQPQHF | TGTGCCAGCAGCCAAGAAGGCCAGATCAATCAGCCCCAGCATTTT
few | NA | TRBJ2-1 | TRBV29-1 | CSVEESQGYEQFF | TGCAGCGTTGAAGAAAGTCAGGGGTATGAGCAGTTCTTC
few | NA | TRBJ2-1 | TRBV5-1 | CASSLEPGPTGEQFF | TGCGCCAGCAGCTTGGAACCGGGACCAACCGGGGAGCAGTTCTTC
few | NA | TRBJ2-1 | TRBV14 | CASSQDQRDYNEQFF | TGTGCCAGCAGCCAAGATCAAAGAGATTACAATGAGCAGTTCTTC
few | NA | TRBJ1-4 | TRBV27 | CASSFLGGFNEKLFF | TGTGCCAGCAGTTTTTTGGGGGGGTTTAATGAAAAACTGTTTTTT
few | NA | TRBJ2-3 | TRBV18 | CASSPRSDTDTQYF | TGTGCCAGCTCACCAAGGTCTGACACAGATACGCAGTATTTT
few | NA | TRBJ2-7 | TRBV5-1 | CASSSRGQAPQYF | TGCGCCAGCAGCTCTCGGGGTCAGGCGCCGCAGTACTTC
many | TRBD1 | TRBJ2-3 | TRBV12-3/TRBV12-4 | CASRRTGSGDTQYF | TGTGCCAGCAGGCGGACAGGGTCGGGAGATACGCAGTATTTT
few | TRBD2 | TRBJ2-3 | TRBV18 | CASSPGGRRTDTQYF | TGTGCCAGCTCACCTGGCGGGAGGAGAACAGATACGCAGTATTTT
NA | TRBD1 | TRBJ1-6 | TRBV5-1 | CASSLRDRGEHSPLHF | TGCGCCAGCAGCCTAAGGGACAGGGGTGAGCATTCACCCCTCCACTTT
NA | TRBD1 | TRBJ1-5 | TRBV7-2 | CASSLVSGGHQPQHF | TGTGCCAGCAGCTTAGTATCAGGGGGCCATCAGCCCCAGCATTTT
few | TRBD2 | TRBJ2-1 | TRBV5-1 | CASSVLAGGPNEQFF | TGCGCCAGCAGCGTACTAGCGGGGGGGCCCAATGAGCAGTTCTTC
NA | NA | TRBJ2-2 | TRBV3-1 | CASSQGIEAGELFF | TGTGCCAGCAGCCAAGGAATTGAGGCCGGGGAGCTGTTTTTT
few | NA | TRBJ1-3 | TRBV11-1 | CASSLISEDTIYF | TGTGCCAGCAGCTTAATATCGGAGGACACCATATATTTT
few | TRBD1 | TRBJ1-5 | TRBV20-1 | CSARGTESNQPQHF | TGCAGTGCTAGGGGGACAGAGAGCAATCAGCCCCAGCATTTT
few | NA | TRBJ2-1 | TRBV5-1 | CASSPGPRNEQFF | TGCGCCAGCAGCCCGGGACCGAGAAATGAGCAGTTCTTC